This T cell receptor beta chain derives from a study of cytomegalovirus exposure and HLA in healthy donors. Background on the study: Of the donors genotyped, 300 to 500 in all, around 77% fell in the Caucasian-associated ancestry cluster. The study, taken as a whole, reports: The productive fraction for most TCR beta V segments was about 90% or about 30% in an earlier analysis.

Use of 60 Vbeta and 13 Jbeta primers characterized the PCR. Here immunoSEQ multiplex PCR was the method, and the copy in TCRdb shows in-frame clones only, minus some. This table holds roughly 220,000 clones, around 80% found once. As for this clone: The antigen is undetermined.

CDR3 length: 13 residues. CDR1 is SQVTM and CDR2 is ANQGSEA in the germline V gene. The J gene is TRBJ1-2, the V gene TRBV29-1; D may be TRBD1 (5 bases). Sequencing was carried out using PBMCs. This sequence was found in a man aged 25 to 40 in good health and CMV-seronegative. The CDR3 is CSAGGFLDYGYTF. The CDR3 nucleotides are TGCAGTGCGGGGGGGTTCTTGGACTATGGCTACACCTTC.